Sequencing of this T cell receptor beta chain was carried out in a study of blood T cell repertoires in COVID-19. Here immunoSEQ multiplex PCR was the method, and the copy in TCRdb shows in-frame clones only, minus some. The profile shows 50,000 to 75,000 clones, nearly 95% of them singletons. The length of the CDR3 is 13 residues. Germline CDR1 and CDR2: SGHNT and YYREEE (reference sequence). The V gene end was trimmed by 4 bases and the J gene end by 7 bases; junction bases not matched to a gene: 8. The receptor comes from a middle-aged man with active COVID-19. Input material: peripheral blood. The V call is TRBV5-4, the J call TRBJ2-7; 7 positions agree with TRBD1. This CDR3 reads CASSRQGWLEQYF. CDR3 nucleotides: TGTGCCAGCAGCCGACAGGGCTGGTTGGAGCAGTACTTC.